The TCR beta chain under discussion was sequenced for a study of monozygotic twins with inflammatory bowel disease. TCRdb reworked the 5' RACE reads into one entry per CDR3 protein, no DNA. The sample has just over 300,000 distinct CDR3 sequences. CDR1 and CDR2 from the germline V gene are DFQATT and SNEGSKA (reference sequence). This CDR3 has 16 amino acids. The specimen sequenced was blood. The chain recombines TRBV20-1 with TRBJ2-7; TCRdb returns TRBD1, unconfirmable since there is no DNA. The source is a human donor with ulcerative colitis or Crohn's disease, or a healthy co-twin of an affected twin (not recorded which). The CDR3 sequence is CSALYPGQGSRYEQYF.